These T cell receptor beta chains were read from a single sample in a study of blood T cell repertoires in COVID-19. Clones were read by immunoSEQ multiplex PCR, and TCRdb kept only the in-frame ones, dropping some. The sample carries fewer than 150,000 clones, 85% to 90% recorded once. Sequencing was performed on peripheral blood. These receptors came from a woman at least 80 years old with acute or convalescent COVID-19. Each CDR3 is given with its conserved first and last residue. D genes are given only for firm matches. Rows give clone size only sometimes, using once, few, many, or a class for an expanded clone.

v_gene	d_gene	j_gene	abundance	CDR3nt	CDR3aa
TRBV3-1/TRBV3-2	-	TRBJ2-7	-	TGTGCCAGCAGCCAAGCAGGGTACGAGCAGTACTTC	CASSQAGYEQYF
TRBV5-1	-	TRBJ1-4	-	TGCGCCAGCAGCTACGGACAGCCTGCAACTAATGAAAAACTGTTTTTT	CASSYGQPATNEKLFF
TRBV11-3	-	TRBJ2-2	-	TGTGCCAGCAGCACTCAAATCCGGGGGTACACCGGGGAGCTGTTTTTT	CASSTQIRGYTGELFF
TRBV3-1/TRBV3-2	TRBD2	TRBJ2-7	-	TGTGCCAGCAGCCAAGCAGCGGGGGGGAGTAGCTTC	CASSQAAGGSSF
TRBV18	-	TRBJ1-6	-	TGTGCCAGCTCACCACACAGGGACGATTCACCCCTCCACTTT	CASSPHRDDSPLHF
TRBV6-2/TRBV6-3	TRBD1	TRBJ1-6	-	TGTGCCAGCAGCCTTGGACAGGGTGGCATTGTCTATAATTCACCCCTCCACTTT	CASSLGQGGIVYNSPLHF
TRBV6-5	-	TRBJ2-2	-	TGTGCCAGCAACGAAGTTGGGGGGACCGGGGAGCTGTTTTTT	CASNEVGGTGELFF
TRBV27	-	TRBJ1-4	-	TGTGCCAGCAGTTTTTCAGCAACTAATGAAAAACTGTTTTTT	CASSFSATNEKLFF
TRBV27	TRBD1	TRBJ1-5	-	TGTGCCAGCACCGCGACAGGGTCTCAGCCCCAGCATTTT	CASTATGSQPQHF
TRBV6-2/TRBV6-3	-	TRBJ1-1	-	TGTGCCAGCAGTGATTTGGGCCACACTGAAGCTTTCTTT	CASSDLGHTEAFF
TRBV18	-	TRBJ1-1	-	TGTGCCAGCTCACCAATCCCAGGCGAGAACACTGAAGCTTTCTTT	CASSPIPGENTEAFF
TRBV20-1	-	TRBJ2-7	-	TGCAGTGCTATTTTTAGTCACGAGCAGTACTTC	CSAIFSHEQYF
TRBV6-5	TRBD1	TRBJ1-2	-	TGTGCCAGCCGGGACAGGGGTACGAACTATGGCTACACCTTC	CASRDRGTNYGYTF
TRBV25-1	-	TRBJ1-2	-	TGTGCCAGAGGGGATGGCTACACCTTC	CARGDGYTF
TRBV3-1/TRBV3-2	TRBD1	TRBJ1-6	-	TGTGCCAGCAGCTCAGGACAGGGGGACTCACCCCTCCACTTT	CASSSGQGDSPLHF
TRBV5-1	-	TRBJ2-1	-	TGCGCCAGCAGCTTGGCCCGGGGGGCCAACAATGAGCAGTTCTTC	CASSLARGANNEQFF
TRBV10-3	TRBD1	TRBJ1-2	-	TGTGCCATCAGTCAGGACAGGGGCTATGGCTACACCTTC	CAISQDRGYGYTF
TRBV9	-	TRBJ1-4	-	TGTGCCAGCAGCCCTAGTATGGCGGGAGGAACCCGAAAACTGTTTTTT	CASSPSMAGGTRKLFF
TRBV7-8	TRBD1	TRBJ1-5	few	TGTGCCAGCAGCTTCGGGACAGGTCGTGGTCAGCCCCAGCATTTT	CASSFGTGRGQPQHF
TRBV3-1/TRBV3-2	TRBD2	TRBJ2-7	-	TGTGCCAGCAGCCAAACCCAGACTAGCATCGAGCAGTACTTC	CASSQTQTSIEQYF
TRBV3-1/TRBV3-2	TRBD2	TRBJ2-7	once	TGTGCCAGCAGCGTTCTTCCAGGGACTAGCATCGACGAGCAGTACTTC	CASSVLPGTSIDEQYF
TRBV4-3	-	TRBJ1-1	-	TGCGCCAGCAGCCAACTCCACAGCCCGAACACTGAAGCTTTCTTT	CASSQLHSPNTEAFF
TRBV6-2/TRBV6-3	-	TRBJ1-1	-	TGTGCCAGCGGCCCTACCCACAGGAACACTGAAGCTTTCTTT	CASGPTHRNTEAFF
TRBV15	-	TRBJ2-5	-	TGTGCCACCAGCAGAGCCCCTACAGGGGAGACCCAGTACTTC	CATSRAPTGETQYF
TRBV5-4	TRBD1	TRBJ1-5	-	TGTGCCAGCAGCTTCAGACAGGGGTGGGATCAGCCCCAGCATTTT	CASSFRQGWDQPQHF
TRBV6-2/TRBV6-3	-	TRBJ1-5	few	TGTGCCAGCAGTAACTGGGGGGATCAGCCCCAGCATTTT	CASSNWGDQPQHF
TRBV27	TRBD2	TRBJ2-3	-	TGTGCCAGCAGGGAGGGACTAGCGGGGGGGCCCAGCACAGATACGCAGTATTTT	CASREGLAGGPSTDTQYF
TRBV5-1	-	TRBJ2-2	few	TGCGCCAGCAGCCCGGGGGACACCGGGGAGCTGTTTTTT	CASSPGDTGELFF
TRBV14	TRBD1	TRBJ2-2	once	TGTGCCAGCAGATTCCTCCAGGACAGGGGGAGCACCGGGGAGCTGTTTTTT	CASRFLQDRGSTGELFF
TRBV12-3/TRBV12-4	-	TRBJ1-1	-	TGTGCCAGCAGTTTAGACGGGAGCACTGAAGCTTTCTTT	CASSLDGSTEAFF
TRBV18	-	TRBJ2-7	-	TGTGCCAGCTCGGCCTACAGTCGCTCCTACGAGCAGTACTTC	CASSAYSRSYEQYF
TRBV10-3	-	TRBJ2-6	-	TGTGCCATCAGTGAGGGGCCACGGTCTGCGCACTCTGGGGCCAACGTCCTGACTTTC	CAISEGPRSAHSGANVLTF
TRBV2	-	TRBJ2-7	-	TGTGCCAGCAGTGGGGCGGGGACCTACGAGCAGTACTTC	CASSGAGTYEQYF
TRBV19	TRBD2	TRBJ2-1	once	TGTGCCAGTAGTATATGGGGCGGGGGCTCCTACAATGAGCAGTTCTTC	CASSIWGGGSYNEQFF
TRBV7-6	TRBD1	TRBJ1-6	-	TGTGCCAGCAGCTTAAGGGACAGCGCTAATTCACCCCTCCACTTT	CASSLRDSANSPLHF
TRBV24-1	-	TRBJ1-2	-	TGTGCCACCAGTGAGGGGCCAGACCGCGGCTACACCTTC	CATSEGPDRGYTF
TRBV27	-	TRBJ2-6	-	TGTGCCAGCACCCTGAGGGGGGGTGGGGCCAACGTCCTGACTTTC	CASTLRGGGANVLTF